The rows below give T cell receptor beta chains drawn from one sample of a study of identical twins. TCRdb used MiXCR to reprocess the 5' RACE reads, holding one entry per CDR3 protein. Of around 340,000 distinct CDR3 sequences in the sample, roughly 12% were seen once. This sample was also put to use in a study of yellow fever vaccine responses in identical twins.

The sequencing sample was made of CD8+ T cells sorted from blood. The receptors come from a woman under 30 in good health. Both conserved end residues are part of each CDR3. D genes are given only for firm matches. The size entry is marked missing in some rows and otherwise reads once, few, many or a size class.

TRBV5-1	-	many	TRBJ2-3	CASSLVSGTSTDTQYF	TGCGCCAGCAGCTTGGTTTCTGGGACGAGCACAGATACGCAGTATTTT
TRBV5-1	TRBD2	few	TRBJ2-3	CASSALGVRAGGLTDTQYF	TGCGCCAGCAGCGCTTTGGGGGTAAGAGCGGGAGGTCTCACAGATACGCAGTATTTT
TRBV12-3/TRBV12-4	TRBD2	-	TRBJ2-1	CASSSPSSGRPSYNEQFF	TGTGCCAGCAGTTCCCCCTCTAGCGGGAGGCCTTCCTACAATGAGCAGTTCTTC
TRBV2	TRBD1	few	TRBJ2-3	CASRGTENTQYF	TGTGCCAGCAGGGGGACAGAGAATACGCAGTATTTT
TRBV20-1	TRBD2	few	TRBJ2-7	CSARTQTSGRGDEQYF	TGCAGTGCTAGAACTCAGACTAGCGGGAGAGGCGACGAGCAGTACTTC
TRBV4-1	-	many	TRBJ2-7	CASSQVQGTPYEQYF	TGCGCCAGCAGCCAGGTTCAGGGGACGCCCTACGAGCAGTACTTC
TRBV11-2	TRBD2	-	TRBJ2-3	CASSLVLAGGPVTDTQYF	TGTGCCAGCAGCTTAGTTCTAGCGGGAGGGCCTGTGACAGATACGCAGTATTTT
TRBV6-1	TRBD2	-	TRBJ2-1	CASSPGLAGGIYNEQFF	TGTGCCAGCAGTCCGGGACTAGCGGGGGGAATTTACAATGAGCAGTTCTTC
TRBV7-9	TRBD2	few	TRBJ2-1	CASSLGGRANEQFF	TGTGCCAGCAGCTTAGGCGGGAGGGCCAATGAGCAGTTCTTC
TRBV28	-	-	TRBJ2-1	CASSTYGVGQFF	TGTGCCAGCAGTACTTATGGGGTCGGGCAGTTCTTC
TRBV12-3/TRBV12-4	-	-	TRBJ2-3	CASSPASTGFTDTQYF	TGTGCCAGCAGCCCCGCCAGTACAGGTTTCACAGATACGCAGTATTTT
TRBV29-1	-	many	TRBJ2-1	CSVEDGEQFF	TGCAGCGTTGAGGACGGAGAGCAGTTCTTC
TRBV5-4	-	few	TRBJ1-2	CASSLASRTHNYGYTF	TGTGCCAGCAGCTTGGCGTCCAGGACGCACAACTATGGCTACACCTTC
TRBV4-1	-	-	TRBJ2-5	CASSPETRTQETQYF	TGCGCCAGCAGCCCCGAGACTAGAACTCAAGAGACCCAGTACTTC
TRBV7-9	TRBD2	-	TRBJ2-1	CASSSGDYGGNEQFF	TGTGCCAGCAGCTCCGGGGACTATGGCGGGAATGAGCAGTTCTTC
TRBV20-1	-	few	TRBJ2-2	CSASRANTGELFF	TGCAGTGCTAGCAGGGCCAACACCGGGGAGCTGTTTTTT
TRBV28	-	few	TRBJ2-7	CASLQVGSYEQYF	TGTGCCAGCCTTCAGGTCGGCTCCTACGAGCAGTACTTC
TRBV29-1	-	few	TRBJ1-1	CSADGLVRSEAFF	TGCAGCGCCGACGGCTTAGTACGCTCTGAAGCTTTCTTT
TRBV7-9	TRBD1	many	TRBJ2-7	CASSGTGYYEQYF	TGTGCCAGCAGCGGGACAGGGTACTACGAGCAGTACTTC
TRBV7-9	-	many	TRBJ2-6	CASSLVSLSGANVLTF	TGTGCCAGCAGCTTAGTTTCTCTCTCTGGGGCCAACGTCCTGACTTTC
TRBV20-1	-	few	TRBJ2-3	CSARETLVTDTQYF	TGCAGTGCTAGGGAAACACTAGTCACAGATACGCAGTATTTT
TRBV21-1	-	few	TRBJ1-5	CASSNSSSGWDQPQHF	TGTGCCAGCAGCAATTCATCCTCAGGGTGGGATCAGCCCCAGCATTTT
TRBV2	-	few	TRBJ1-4	CASSTGLAEKLFF	TGTGCCAGCAGTACAGGGTTAGCTGAAAAACTGTTTTTT
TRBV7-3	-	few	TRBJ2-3	CASSLSGGKADTQYF	TGTGCCAGCAGCTTATCTGGGGGGAAAGCTGATACGCAGTATTTT
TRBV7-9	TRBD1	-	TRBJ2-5	CASRGTGGGFEETQYF	TGTGCCAGCCGGGGGACAGGGGGCGGTTTTGAAGAGACCCAGTACTTC
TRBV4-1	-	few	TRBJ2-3	CASSQGQTRVTDTQYF	TGCGCCAGCAGCCAAGGGCAGACTAGGGTCACAGATACGCAGTATTTT
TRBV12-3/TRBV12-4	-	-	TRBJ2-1	CASSFGAVPIYNEQFF	TGTGCCAGCAGTTTCGGGGCAGTTCCCATATACAATGAGCAGTTCTTC
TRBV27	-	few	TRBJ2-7	CASSKVESTHEQYF	TGTGCCAGCAGTAAGGTAGAATCGACGCACGAGCAGTACTTC
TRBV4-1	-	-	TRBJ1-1	CASSQAAGNPKGAFF	TGCGCCAGCAGCCAAGCTGCAGGGAATCCCAAAGGGGCTTTCTTT
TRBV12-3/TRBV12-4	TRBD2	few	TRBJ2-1	CASRSTSGGFYEQFF	TGTGCCAGCAGATCCACTAGCGGGGGGTTCTATGAGCAGTTCTTC
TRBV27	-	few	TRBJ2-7	CASSSHIVRVSEQYF	TGTGCCAGCAGTTCCCATATAGTCCGGGTCAGCGAGCAGTACTTC
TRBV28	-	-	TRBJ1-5	CASSLGAGAYGQPQHF	TGTGCCAGCAGTTTGGGGGCCGGGGCTTATGGTCAGCCCCAGCATTTT
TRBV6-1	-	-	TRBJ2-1	CASSEVDEQFF	TGTGCCAGCAGTGAAGTGGATGAGCAGTTCTTC
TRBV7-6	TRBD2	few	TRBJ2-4	CASSRGTSGRRSKNIQYF	TGTGCCAGCTCTCGCGGGACTAGCGGAAGGCGGTCCAAAAACATTCAGTACTTC
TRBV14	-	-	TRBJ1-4	CASSQSWGTNEKLFF	TGTGCCAGCAGCCAAAGTTGGGGGACGAATGAAAAACTGTTTTTT